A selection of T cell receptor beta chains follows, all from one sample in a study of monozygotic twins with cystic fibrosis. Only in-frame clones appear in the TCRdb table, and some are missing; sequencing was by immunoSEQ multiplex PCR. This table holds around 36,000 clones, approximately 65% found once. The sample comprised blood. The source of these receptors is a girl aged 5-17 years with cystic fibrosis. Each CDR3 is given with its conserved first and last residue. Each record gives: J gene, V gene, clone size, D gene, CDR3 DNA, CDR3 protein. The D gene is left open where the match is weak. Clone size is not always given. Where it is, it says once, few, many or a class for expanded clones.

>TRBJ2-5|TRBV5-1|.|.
TGCGCCAGCAGCCGACAGTACCAAGAGACCCAGTACTTC
CASSRQYQETQYF
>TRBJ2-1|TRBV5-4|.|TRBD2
TGTGCCAGCAGCAGTAGCGGGACCTCATACAATGAGCAGTTCTTC
CASSSSGTSYNEQFF
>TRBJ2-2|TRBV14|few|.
TGTGCCAGCAGCCAAAGGGTGGGCCCTGCGGGGGAGCTGTTTTTT
CASSQRVGPAGELFF
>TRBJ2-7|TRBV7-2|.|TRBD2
TGTGCCAGCAGCTTAGGAGTAGCGGGGTACGAGCAGTACTTC
CASSLGVAGYEQYF
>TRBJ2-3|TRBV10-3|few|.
TGTGCCATCAGTGAGTCCTATGTCGATACGCAGTATTTT
CAISESYVDTQYF
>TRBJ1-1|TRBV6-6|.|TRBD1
TGTGCCAGCACAGGGGGCTCTGAAGCTTTCTTT
CASTGGSEAFF
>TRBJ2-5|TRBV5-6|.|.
TGTGCCAGCAGCTTGGTGAGGAATGGGCGGGAGACCCAGTACTTC
CASSLVRNGRETQYF
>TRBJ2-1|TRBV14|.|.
TGTGCCAGCAGCCAAGATTCCCCCTACAATGAGCAGTTCTTC
CASSQDSPYNEQFF
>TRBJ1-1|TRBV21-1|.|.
TGTGCCAGCAGCAGACAGGGGCCCACTGAAGCTTTCTTT
CASSRQGPTEAFF
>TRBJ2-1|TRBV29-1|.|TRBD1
TGCAGCGGAACCGGGACAGGGATCTTGAATGAGCAGTTCTTC
CSGTGTGILNEQFF
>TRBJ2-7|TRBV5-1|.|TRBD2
TGCGCCAGCAGCTTGGTGGTGTGGGGCGACCCTAGACTAGCGGGAAACGAGCAGTACTTC
CASSLVVWGDPRLAGNEQYF
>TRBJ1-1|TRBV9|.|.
TGTGCCAGCAGCGCCTCACCGGTCCTTGGCGCTGAAGCTTTCTTT
CASSASPVLGAEAFF
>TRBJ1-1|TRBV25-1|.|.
TGTGCCAGCAGACGTTCAACTGAAGCTTTCTTT
CASRRSTEAFF
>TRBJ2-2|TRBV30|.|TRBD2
TGTGCCTGGGCCACCCTAGCGGGAGGGTATACCGGGGAGCTGTTTTTT
CAWATLAGGYTGELFF
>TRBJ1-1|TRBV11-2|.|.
TGTGCCAGCAGCTCCATCCACAGGGCTGAAGCTTTCTTT
CASSSIHRAEAFF
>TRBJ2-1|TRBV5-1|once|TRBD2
TGCGCCAGCAGCTTGGGACTAGCGGGAGAGCAGTTCTTC
CASSLGLAGEQFF
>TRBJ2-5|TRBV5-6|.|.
TGTGCCAGCAGCTTGTCGGGCGAAGCGACCCAGTACTTC
CASSLSGEATQYF
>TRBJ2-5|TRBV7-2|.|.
TGTGCCAGCAGCTTTACAGGGTTGGAGACCCAGTACTTC
CASSFTGLETQYF
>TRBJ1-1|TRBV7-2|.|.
TGTGCCAGCAGCTTAGGATATGGGACGGAGAACACTGAAGCTTTCTTT
CASSLGYGTENTEAFF
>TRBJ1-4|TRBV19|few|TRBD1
TGTGCCAGCAGGGGGGCGCTTGAAAAACTGTTTTTT
CASRGALEKLFF
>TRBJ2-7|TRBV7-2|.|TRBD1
TGTGCCAGCAGCTGGGACAGTTCTTCCTACGAGCAGTACTTC
CASSWDSSSYEQYF
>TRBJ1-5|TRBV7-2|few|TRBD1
TGTGCCAGCAGTCCTCAGGGGGCAAGCAATCAGCCCCAGCATTTT
CASSPQGASNQPQHF
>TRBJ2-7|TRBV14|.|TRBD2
TGTGCCAGCAGCCAAGCTTTTAGCGGGGGGAGCTCCTACGAGCAGTACTTC
CASSQAFSGGSSYEQYF
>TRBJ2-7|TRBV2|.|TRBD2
TGTGCCAGCAGTCCGGGACTAGCGGGATCACAGTACTTC
CASSPGLAGSQYF
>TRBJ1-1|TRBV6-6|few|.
TGTGCCAGCAGTTCCGCGGTCACTGAAGCTTTCTTT
CASSSAVTEAFF
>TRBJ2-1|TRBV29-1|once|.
TGCAGCGTTCGAGCCGTCTCCTACAATGAGCAGTTCTTC
CSVRAVSYNEQFF
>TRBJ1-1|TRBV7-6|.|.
TGTGCCAGCAGCGGTTTGACAGACCCCAACACTGAAGCTTTCTTT
CASSGLTDPNTEAFF
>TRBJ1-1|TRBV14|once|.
TGTGCCAGCAGCCAAGATATTGGTCAAGTCAACACTGAAGCTTTCTTT
CASSQDIGQVNTEAFF
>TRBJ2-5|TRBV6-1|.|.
TGTGCCAGCAGTGAATTGGGGGACCCCTGGCTCCCCGAGACCCAGTACTTC
CASSELGDPWLPETQYF
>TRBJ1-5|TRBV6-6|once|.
TGTGCCAGCAGTTACGATAGGGCTCAGCCCCAGCATTTT
CASSYDRAQPQHF
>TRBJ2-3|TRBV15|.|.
TGTGCCACCAGCAGAGATAGGGGCAGACAAATCACAGATACGCAGTATTTT
CATSRDRGRQITDTQYF
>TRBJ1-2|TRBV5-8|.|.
TGTGCCAGCAGCTTTGACGGGAACTATGGCTACACCTTC
CASSFDGNYGYTF
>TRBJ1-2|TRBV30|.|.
TGTGCCTGGAGTGTAGCGGGCAGGGAATTCGATGGCTACACCTTC
CAWSVAGREFDGYTF
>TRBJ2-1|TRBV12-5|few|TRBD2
TGTGCTAGTGGTTTGGTGTCGGTAGCGGGAATCGTGGATGAGCAGTTCTTC
CASGLVSVAGIVDEQFF
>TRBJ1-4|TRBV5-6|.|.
TGTGCCAGCAGCTCTTTAGTTGTAGGGTACGGAGAAAAACTGTTTTTT
CASSSLVVGYGEKLFF
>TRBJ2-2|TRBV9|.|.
TGTGCCAGCAGCGGCTCGAGGTTGACCGGGGAGCTGTTTTTT
CASSGSRLTGELFF
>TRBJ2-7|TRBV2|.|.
TGTGCCAGCACTGGTTCAAGCGCGAACACCTACGAGCAGTACTTC
CASTGSSANTYEQYF
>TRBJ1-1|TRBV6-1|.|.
TGTGCCAGCAGTGAGGGTGGGGGGACTGAAGCTTTCTTT
CASSEGGGTEAFF
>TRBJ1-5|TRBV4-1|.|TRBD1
TGCGCCAGCAGCCAAGAAGGGTTGGGACAGGGGAGTAATCAGCCCCAGCATTTT
CASSQEGLGQGSNQPQHF
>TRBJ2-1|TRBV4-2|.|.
TGTGCCAGCAGCCAAAACCGGGGTCCCTATGAGCAGTTCTTC
CASSQNRGPYEQFF
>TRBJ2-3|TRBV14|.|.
TGTGCCAGCAGCCACCTCCATCTGCGGGGCACAGATACGCAGTATTTT
CASSHLHLRGTDTQYF
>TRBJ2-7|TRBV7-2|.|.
TGTGCCAGCAGCTTTGGTGTCGGGGACACAGCCTACGAGCAGTACTTC
CASSFGVGDTAYEQYF
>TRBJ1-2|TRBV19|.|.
TGTGCCAGTAGTATCTACCGACAGCACTATGGCTACACCTTC
CASSIYRQHYGYTF
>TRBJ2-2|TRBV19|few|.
TGTGCCAGTAGTCTTCGGGGGCTCACCGGGGAGCTGTTTTTT
CASSLRGLTGELFF
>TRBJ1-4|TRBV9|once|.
TGTGCCAGCAGCCTAGGAAGAGGACCCACGTCGGAAAAACTGTTTTTT
CASSLGRGPTSEKLFF
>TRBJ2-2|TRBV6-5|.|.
TGTGCCAGCAGTTACTGGTTGGGGGGTTCCGGGGAGCTGTTTTTT
CASSYWLGGSGELFF
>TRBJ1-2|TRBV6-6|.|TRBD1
TGTGCCAGCAGTGACCCCGGGACAGGGGGCGATGGCTACACCTTC
CASSDPGTGGDGYTF
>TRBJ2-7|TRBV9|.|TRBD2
TGTGCCAGCAGCACTAGCGGGGATGACTCCTACGAGCAGTACTTC
CASSTSGDDSYEQYF
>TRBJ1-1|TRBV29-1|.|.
TGCAGCGTTTGGGGGAGGGGGAACACTGAAGCTTTCTTT
CSVWGRGNTEAFF
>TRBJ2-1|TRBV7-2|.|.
TGTGCCAGCAGCTTAGTTGGGACCACCTACAATGAGCAGTTCTTC
CASSLVGTTYNEQFF